A single sample gave rise to the 8 T cell receptor beta chains below, sequenced in a study of CD8+ T cells in alopecia areata. Reverse transcription of extracted RNA yielded cDNA, which provided the sequencing template. Using immunoSEQ multiplex PCR, the repertoire was profiled, and TCRdb retains in-frame clones only, with some absent. This sample yields 90,000 or so clones, of which 44% are seen a single time; around 18% belongs to the top ten. The treatment is: oral pan-JAK inhibitor, 5-10 mg twice daily. The sequencing here drew on CD8+ T cells sorted from blood, taken at week 24, from a patient treated with tofacitinib. All receptors come from a human donor with alopecia areata.

This chain uses TRBV11-2 with TRBJ2-1; 8 nucleotides line up with TRBD1. After removal of 5 bases from V and 0 bases from J, the junction contained 6 bases not matched to a gene. CDR1 and CDR2 (germline): SGHAT, FQNNGV. CDR3 length: 16 amino acids. This CDR3 is CASSPRGPSSYNEQFF. Written as DNA, the CDR3 is TGTGCCAGCAGCCCCAGGGGGCCGAGCTCCTACAATGAGCAGTTCTTC. The entire variable domain, with the rest obtained from reference TRBV11-2 and TRBJ2-1, is as follows: EAGVAQSPRYKIIEKRQSVAFWCNPISGHATLYWYQQILGQGPKLLIQFQNNGVVDDSQLPKDRFSAERLKGVDSTLKIQPAKLEDSAVYLCASSPRGPSSYNEQFFGPGTRLTVL.

The chain links TRBV5-6 to TRBJ2-7; D is perhaps TRBD1 (5 bases). V lost 4 bases and J 1 base, leaving 12 bases between the germline ends. Germline V gives CDR1 SGHDT, CDR2 YYEEEE. The CDR3 is 14 amino acids. The CDR3 coding sequence is TGTGCCAGCAGCGCAGGGCTAGGGTCCTACGAGCAGTACTTC. It specifies CASSAGLGSYEQYF.

The sample holds a few counts of this clone. CDR3 nucleotide sequence: TGCAGCGTCAGGGAGGGGGACTCCTACGAGCAGTACTTC. Translating gives CSVREGDSYEQYF. This rearrangement joins TRBV29-1 to TRBJ2-7; maybe TRBD2 (7 bases). From germline, CDR1 is SQVTM and CDR2 ANQGSEA. There are 13 residues in the CDR3. The germline V and J ends were trimmed by 6 bases and 0 bases, with 12 bases remaining between them.

This clone was seen a few times. This chain uses TRBV29-1 with TRBJ2-1, with TRBD1 identical over 8 bases. Germline V gene data show CDR1 as SQVTM and CDR2 as ANQGSEA. This CDR3 has 14 amino acids. After removal of 1 base from V and 3 bases from J, the junction contained 2 bases not matched to a gene. CDR3 in DNA: TGCAGCGTTGAAGGGACAGGGTTCTACAATGAGCAGTTCTTC. Protein product: CSVEGTGFYNEQFF.

This clone showed up just once. This sequence joins TRBV5-1 and TRBJ2-5, with D perhaps given as TRBD1 or TRBD2 (6 bases each). From germline, CDR1 is SGHRS and CDR2 YFSETQ. Trimming took off 1 base at V and 1 base at J, with 17 bases between the two ends. This CDR3 is 17 amino acids long. CDR3 in amino acids: CASSLPLAGDFQETQYF. CDR3 nucleotide sequence: TGCGCCAGCAGCTTGCCTTTGGCAGGGGACTTCCAAGAGACCCAGTACTTC. Complete variable domain (other parts from reference TRBV5-1 and TRBJ2-5): KAGVTQTPRYLIKTRGQQVTLSCSPISGHRSVSWYQQTPGQGLQFLFEYFSETQRNKGNFPGRFSGRQFSNSRSEMNVSTLELGDSALYLCASSLPLAGDFQETQYFGPGTRLLVL.

In this sample, this clone turned up a few times. J is TRBJ2-2 and V is TRBV29-1; TRBD2 might be the D (6 bases). V lost 5 bases and J lost 4, with 11 bases in between. From germline, CDR1 is SQVTM and CDR2 ANQGSEA. This CDR3 comprises 13 residues. Written as DNA, the CDR3 is TGCAGCGTTTTGAGCGGGCCCACCGGGGAGCTGTTTTTT. This gives the protein CSVLSGPTGELFF.

The chain employs TRBV27 and TRBJ1-2, with D tentatively TRBD1 (6 bases). Trimming shortened V by 3 bases and J by 0 bases, and 11 bases separated the two germline ends. Germline-derived CDR1 and CDR2 are MNHEY and SMNVEV (reference sequence). The CDR3 runs to 15 residues. The CDR3 protein is CASSFRDRSNYGYTF. As DNA, the CDR3 is TGTGCCAGCAGTTTCCGAGACAGGTCTAACTATGGCTACACCTTC.

This clone came up a few times. The chain has TRBV19 and TRBJ1-1; no firm D call. CDR3 length: 13 amino acids. CDR1 is LNHDA and CDR2 is SQIVND in the germline V gene (reference sequence). Deletions cut 6 bases from V and 2 bases from J, with 10 bases between. CDR3 DNA: TGTGCCAGTAGCCGGGATTCCAACACTGAAGCTTTCTTT. Its protein product is CASSRDSNTEAFF.